These 30 T cell receptor beta chains came from one sample sequenced in a study of chemoradiotherapy in HPV16-positive cancers. Profiled with immunoSEQ multiplex PCR; TCRdb holds only in-frame clones, not every one. Of roughly 16,000 clones in the sample, 79% were seen once. This sample was gathered from a patient who underwent chemoradiotherapy. Every receptor here comes from a human donor with HPV-associated anogenital cancer.

The chain uses TRBV5-6 and TRBJ1-2; unclear D gene. Trimming cost V 0 bases and J 7 bases, with 13 bases left between them. The CDR3 runs 14 residues. Germline CDR1 SGHDT, CDR2 YYEEEE. CDR3 DNA sequence: TGTGCCAGCAGCTTGGAGACAAGGAGCGGTGGCTACACCTTC. This gives the protein CASSLETRSGGYTF. Full variable domain (remainder filled in from reference TRBV5-6 and TRBJ1-2): DAGVTQSPTHLIKTRGQQVTLRCSPKSGHDTVSWYQQALGQGPQFIFQYYEEEERQRGNFPDRFSGHQFPNYSSELNVNALLLGDSALYLCASSLETRSGGYTFGSGTRLTVV.

The rearrangement uses TRBV5-1 and TRBJ2-3, with D perhaps matching TRBD1 (5 bases). CDR1 is SGHRS and CDR2 is YFSETQ in the germline V gene. V shed 2 bases and J shed 0 bases, with 22 bases lying between them. This CDR3 region has 19 residues. In nucleotides, the CDR3 is TGCGCCAGCAGCTTTCTGGGGCAGGGCGGACGGAGTAGCACAGATACGCAGTATTTT. It specifies CASSFLGQGGRSSTDTQYF.

The rearrangement links TRBV7-3 to TRBJ2-1; the D call may be TRBD1 or TRBD2 (5 bases each). Deletions cut 8 bases from V and 7 bases from J, with 15 bases between. This CDR3 is built from 13 residues. Germline lookup yields CDR1 SGHTA and CDR2 FQGTGA. CDR3 coding DNA: TGTGCCAGCTTATGGGGGTCAGTGAATGAGCAGTTCTTC. The encoded protein is CASLWGSVNEQFF.

The J gene is TRBJ2-7, the V gene TRBV28; tentative D call: TRBD1 (6 bases). The germline V gene has CDR1 MDHEN and CDR2 SYDVKM. The V and J ends lost 6 bases and 4 bases respectively, with 10 bases between them. The CDR3 runs 12 residues. The CDR3 DNA reads as TGTGCCAGCAGCGTACAGGGTTACGAGCAGTACTTC. It encodes CASSVQGYEQYF.

This clone came up a few times. V gene TRBV27 combines with J gene TRBJ1-4, with D perhaps matching TRBD1 (5 bases). The CDR3 consists of 13 residues. Between the trimmed V and J ends, which lost 6 bases and 14 bases, there was a span of 19 bases. Per the germline V gene, CDR1 is MNHEY and CDR2 is SMNVEV (reference sequence). For the CDR3, the DNA is TGTGCCAGCAGCTCATTCTTTGGGACGGTCCTGTTTTTT. It specifies CASSSFFGTVLFF.

The rearrangement uses TRBV5-1 and TRBJ2-5, with 7 bases fitting TRBD2. The germline CDR1 and CDR2 sequences are SGHRS and YFSETQ. After removal of 2 bases from V and 3 bases from J, the junction contained 1 base not matched to a gene. This CDR3 has 13 residues. CDR3 residues: CASSFRGEETQYF. CDR3 nucleotides: TGCGCCAGCAGCTTTCGGGGGGAAGAGACCCAGTACTTC.

This clone was detected once. The genes are TRBV4-3 and TRBJ1-1; D is possibly TRBD1 (6 bases). The CDR3 is 14 residues long. Per germline, CDR1 LGHNA and CDR2 YSLEER. Trimming left V 0 bases short and J 11 bases short, with 16 bases between. The CDR3 DNA follows: TGCGCCAGCAGCCAAGACCGGGACATTTCGAGGGCTTTCTTT. Its translation: CASSQDRDISRAFF.

The chain has TRBV11-3 and TRBJ2-1; perhaps TRBD2 as D (5 bases). The CDR3 runs to 15 residues. The V and J ends lost 0 bases and 6 bases respectively, with 12 bases between them. CDR1 and CDR2 from the germline V gene are SGHNT and YENEEA. The DNA of the CDR3 is TGTGCCAGCAGCTTAGATCGTCGGGATCGCAATGAGCAGTTCTTC. Translating gives CASSLDRRDRNEQFF.

The gene calls are TRBV7-6 and TRBJ1-1; TRBD1 is a possible D gene (5 bases). Germline values: CDR1 SGHVS, CDR2 FNYEAQ. The length of the CDR3 is 15 residues. V was shortened by 6 bases and J by 0 bases, with 14 bases between the two germline ends. CDR3 DNA sequence: TGTGCCAGCAGTCTCGGGGGGGGAATGAACACTGAAGCTTTCTTT. Translated, it gives CASSLGGGMNTEAFF.

V and J are TRBV7-3 and TRBJ2-1; TRBD2 matches at 8 bases. Germline V gives CDR1 SGHTA, CDR2 FQGTGA. The CDR3 is made up of 14 amino acids. Trimming took 5 bases from V and 8 from J; bases not matched to a gene: 8. As DNA, the CDR3 is TGTGCCAGCAGCCACGGTCCTAGCGGGTATGAGCAGTTCTTC. Encoded protein: CASSHGPSGYEQFF.

The V and J genes are TRBV7-9 and TRBJ2-7; no clear D. Per germline, CDR1 SEHNR and CDR2 FQNEAQ (reference sequence). V was cut by 6 bases and J by 4 bases, with 4 bases left in between. The CDR3 is made up of 10 amino acids. The CDR3 sequence is CASSLYEQYF. The CDR3 DNA sequence: TGTGCCAGCAGTCTTTACGAGCAGTACTTC.

The chain uses TRBV6-6 and TRBJ1-1; D call uncertain. Germline CDR1 MNHNY, CDR2 SVGAGI (reference sequence). The CDR3 is 13 residues long. Between the trimmed V and J ends, which lost 2 bases and 6 bases, there was a span of 10 bases. Written as DNA, the CDR3 is TGTGCCAGCAGTTACGAGGGAGGCGCTGAAGCTTTCTTT. Protein sequence: CASSYEGGAEAFF.

This sequence joins TRBV18 and TRBJ1-3, with D unclear. Per germline, CDR1 KGHSH and CDR2 LQKENI. V was trimmed by 5 bases and J by 0 bases, leaving 14 bases between them. The CDR3 runs to 16 residues. CDR3: CASSDTTPRSGNTIYF. The DNA for the CDR3 is TGTGCCAGCTCAGACACAACACCTCGCTCTGGAAACACCATATATTTT.

The V gene is TRBV30, the J gene TRBJ1-1; D possibly corresponds to TRBD1 (5 bases). In germline, CDR1 is GTSNPN, CDR2 SVGIG (reference sequence). This CDR3 has 14 residues. Trimming shortened V by 0 bases and J by 4 bases, and 12 bases separated the two germline ends. Written as DNA, the CDR3 is TGTGCCTGGAGTGTCAAGGGTGGGGGCACTGAAGCTTTCTTT. It encodes CAWSVKGGGTEAFF.

The chain uses TRBV4-1 and TRBJ2-2, with D unclear. Trimming left V 1 base short and J 3 bases short, with 6 bases between. The germline CDR1 and CDR2 sequences are MGHRA and YSYEKL. The CDR3 totals 14 residues. In DNA, the CDR3 is TGCGCCAGCAGCCAAGCAGGAGACACCGGGGAGCTGTTTTTT. It translates to CASSQAGDTGELFF.

The rearrangement uses TRBV18 and TRBJ2-7; 12 nucleotides match TRBD2. Germline trimming cut 6 bases from V and 4 bases from J; bases unmatched to any gene: 4. The CDR3 is made up of 14 amino acids. The germline V gene has CDR1 KGHSH and CDR2 LQKENI. CDR3 coding DNA: TGTGCCAGCTCTCGGACTAGCGGGGAGTACGAGCAGTACTTC. Amino acid sequence: CASSRTSGEYEQYF.

The chain is built from TRBV5-1 and TRBJ2-7; 12 bases line up with TRBD1. The length of the CDR3 is 14 residues. Germline-derived CDR1 and CDR2 are SGHRS and YFSETQ. Trimming cost V 2 bases and J 5 bases; bases outside gene matches: 2. CDR3 loop: CASSLGTGGNEQYF. The CDR3 nucleotides are TGCGCCAGCAGCTTAGGGACAGGGGGCAACGAGCAGTACTTC.

The V gene is TRBV6-1, the J gene TRBJ2-7; 9 positions agree with TRBD1. The CDR3 is 18 amino acids. The germline V gene has CDR1 MNHNS and CDR2 SASEGT. The V segment lost 0 bases and the J segment 6 bases; nucleotides outside the gene matches: 15. The CDR3 coding sequence is TGTGCCAGCAGTGAAGCGGGGGTTTGGGGACAGGGAAGTCGCGAGCAGTACTTC. As protein: CASSEAGVWGQGSREQYF.

This clone has just one count. The chain joins TRBV14 to TRBJ2-4, with 7 nucleotides matching TRBD2. V was clipped by 0 bases and J by 7 bases; unmatched bases: 15. Germline V gives CDR1 SGHDN, CDR2 FVKESK. The CDR3 length is 18 residues. This CDR3 is CASSQDSKGREERNIQYF. For the CDR3, the DNA is TGTGCCAGCAGCCAAGATAGTAAAGGGAGGGAAGAACGGAACATTCAGTACTTC.

Only a few counts were recorded for this clone. The genes are TRBV30 and TRBJ1-6, with 7 bases that match TRBD1. This CDR3 is built from 15 residues. Germline values: CDR1 GTSNPN, CDR2 SVGIG (reference sequence). With V trimmed by 3 bases and J by 4 bases, 6 bases remained unmatched. The CDR3 loop reads CAWSPGTAYNSPLHF. In nucleotides, the CDR3 is TGTGCCTGGAGCCCCGGGACAGCTTATAATTCACCCCTCCACTTT.

This sequence joins TRBV5-4 and TRBJ2-1, with TRBD2 identical over 13 bases. The V and J ends lost 0 bases and 4 bases, in that order; junction bases with no gene match: 1. In germline, CDR1 is SGHNT, CDR2 YYREEE (reference sequence). There are 16 residues in the CDR3. CDR3 nucleotide sequence: TGTGCCAGCAGCTTGGCGGGACTAGCGGGATACAATGAGCAGTTCTTC. It encodes CASSLAGLAGYNEQFF. The whole variable domain, filled in from reference TRBV5-4 and TRBJ2-1, reads ETGVTQSPTHLIKTRGQQVTLRCSSQSGHNTVSWYQQALGQGPQFIFQYYREEENGRGNFPPRFSGLQFPNYSSELNVNALELDDSALYLCASSLAGLAGYNEQFFGPGTRLTVL.

The chain couples TRBV5-1 to TRBJ2-3, with D possibly called TRBD1 or TRBD2 (6 bases each). V was pared by 5 bases and J by 0 bases, with 16 bases between. Germline V gene sequence: CDR1 SGHRS, CDR2 YFSETQ. This CDR3 has 16 amino acids. Written as DNA, the CDR3 is TGCGCCAGCAGAGTCGGGGGCCCCCTAAGCACAGATACGCAGTATTTT. It encodes CASRVGGPLSTDTQYF.

The V gene is TRBV7-8, the J gene TRBJ1-5, with a possible D match to TRBD1 (5 bases). Per germline, CDR1 SGHVS and CDR2 FQNEAQ. The CDR3 contains 16 residues. V was trimmed by 5 bases and J by 2 bases, leaving 16 bases between them. The CDR3 DNA reads TGTGCCAGCAGCCGCTTTGGCCAGGGTGGCAATCAGCCCCAGCATTTT. Translated: CASSRFGQGGNQPQHF.

This clone has a single count. The chain uses TRBV5-4 and TRBJ2-2; D is undetermined. Germline CDR1 and CDR2: SGHNT and YYREEE (reference sequence). V was trimmed by 0 bases and J by 3 bases, leaving 9 bases between them. This CDR3 is 15 amino acids long. The CDR3 reads CASSLGASHTGELFF. The CDR3 DNA is TGTGCCAGCAGCTTGGGGGCCTCACACACCGGGGAGCTGTTTTTT. The full variable domain, its missing parts supplied by reference TRBV5-4 and TRBJ2-2, is ETGVTQSPTHLIKTRGQQVTLRCSSQSGHNTVSWYQQALGQGPQFIFQYYREEENGRGNFPPRFSGLQFPNYSSELNVNALELDDSALYLCASSLGASHTGELFFGEGSRLTVL.

The chain joins TRBV30 to TRBJ1-1; TRBD1 matches at 9 bases. This CDR3 is built from 18 residues. J lost 2 bases, V lost 2 bases, and 15 bases had no gene match. CDR1 GTSNPN and CDR2 SVGIG come from the germline V gene (reference sequence). DNA for the CDR3: TGTGCCTGGAGTATTTTCGGTTCTGGGACAGGGAGCAACACTGAAGCTTTCTTT. This sequence encodes CAWSIFGSGTGSNTEAFF. The entire variable domain, with the rest obtained from reference TRBV30 and TRBJ1-1, is as follows: SQTIHQWPATLVQPVGSPLSLECTVEGTSNPNLYWYRQAAGRGLQLLFYSVGIGQISSEVPQNLSASRPQDRQFILSSKKLLLSDSGFYLCAWSIFGSGTGSNTEAFFGQGTRLTVV.

This chain uses TRBV5-4 with TRBJ2-7; no clear D. The ends were cut back, 3 bases at V and 3 bases at J, with 7 bases in the middle. This CDR3 region has 12 residues. Germline CDR1 SGHNT, CDR2 YYREEE (reference sequence). CDR3 in DNA: TGTGCCAGCAGCTCTACCAGCTACGAGCAGTACTTC. This encodes CASSSTSYEQYF. The variable domain in full, completed from reference TRBV5-4 and TRBJ2-7, reads ETGVTQSPTHLIKTRGQQVTLRCSSQSGHNTVSWYQQALGQGPQFIFQYYREEENGRGNFPPRFSGLQFPNYSSELNVNALELDDSALYLCASSSTSYEQYFGPGTRLTVT.

This chain links TRBV18 with TRBJ2-7; 11 bases agree with TRBD2. The CDR3 is 15 residues long. Trimming took 5 bases from V and 1 from J; bases not matched to a gene: 4. The V gene's germline CDR1 is KGHSH and CDR2 LQKENI. The DNA for the CDR3 is TGTGCCAGCTCAACCCGACTAGCGGGGTCCTACGAGCAGTACTTC. The encoded protein is CASSTRLAGSYEQYF.

The chain carries TRBV2 and TRBJ1-4; D ambiguous. The CDR3 has 14 residues. Germline V gene lookup returns CDR1 SNHLY and CDR2 FYNNEI. Trimming stripped 10 bases from V and 8 bases from J, with 20 bases between. The CDR3 DNA reads TGTGCCATTCCGCGGGAGGACGGATCGGAAAAACTGTTTTTT. Translating gives CAIPREDGSEKLFF.

This chain uses TRBV28 with TRBJ1-1, with a weak D call TRBD1 (6 bases). V was trimmed by 7 bases and J by 5 bases, leaving 14 bases between them. In germline, CDR1 is MDHEN, CDR2 SYDVKM. The CDR3 spans 13 residues. The CDR3 DNA follows: TGTGCCAGCACCATACAGGGTGTGACTGAAGCTTTCTTT. Translated, it gives CASTIQGVTEAFF.

This rearrangement joins TRBV13 to TRBJ2-6; D perhaps matches TRBD1 (5 bases). From germline, CDR1 is PRHDT and CDR2 FYEKMQ (reference sequence). The CDR3 length is 15 residues. V was clipped by 8 bases and J by 0 bases, with 11 bases between them. CDR3 sequence: CASGQANSGANVLTF. The CDR3 nucleotides read TGTGCCAGCGGACAAGCAAACTCTGGGGCCAACGTCCTGACTTTC. The full variable domain, in which reference TRBV13 and TRBJ2-6 provide the parts outside the CDR3, is AAGVIQSPRHLIKEKRETATLKCYPIPRHDTVYWYQQGPGQDPQFLISFYEKMQSDKGSIPDRFSAQQFSDYHSELNMSSLELGDSALYFCASGQANSGANVLTFGAGSRLTVL.